This T cell receptor (beta chain) was captured by sequencing in a study of identical twins' blood T cells. Study-wide points: Twins shared about as many clonotypes as their cloneset sizes predicted.

Each CDR3 protein gets one entry after TCRdb re-called the 5' RACE reads with MiXCR. The table lists hundreds of thousands of distinct CDR3 sequences, roughly 27% of them singletons. Looked up from germline, CDR1 is KGHSH and CDR2 is LQKENI. This CDR3 contains 14 residues. Trimming pared 4 bases from V and 5 bases from J, leaving 12 bases between. Note on this clonotype: Its antigen is not identified.

The sequenced sample consisted of PBMCs. This chain uses TRBV18 with TRBJ1-5; D possibly corresponds to TRBD1 (5 bases). The source is a woman aged 18 to 49 in good health. CDR3 in amino acids: CASSRQGRDQPQHF. CDR3 nucleotide sequence: TGTGCCAGCTCACGCCAGGGAAGGGATCAGCCCCAGCATTTT.